This T cell receptor beta chain was captured by sequencing in a study of early T cells in non-severe SARS-CoV-2 infection. V dropped 0 bases and J dropped 0 bases, with 15 bases sitting between them. Looked up from germline, CDR1 is DFQATT and CDR2 is SNEGSKA (reference sequence). The length of the CDR3 is 18 residues. Unique molecular identifiers tagged individual cDNA molecules. MiXCR, applied by TCRdb to the 5' RACE reads, yields one record per CDR3 protein. The data show tens of thousands of distinct CDR3 sequences, 14% to 15% seen once. The clonotype was recovered from an adult who was a healthcare worker with PCR-confirmed SARS-CoV-2 infection or an uninfected control (not recorded which). V usage is TRBV20-1 and J usage is TRBJ2-6; D uncertain. The sequenced sample was whole blood. The CDR3 DNA reads as TGCAGTGCTAGAGATCTCGAAACAACGTACTCTGGGGCCAACGTCCTGACTTTC. It encodes CSARDLETTYSGANVLTF.